The source of this TCR beta chain is a study of control samples from healthy donors and cancer patients. This table comes from immunoSEQ multiplex PCR, and its TCRdb copy is limited to in-frame clones, with some not included. The sample yields about 170,000 clones, roughly 89% seen once. The V end was cut by 4 bases, the J end by 7 bases, with 5 bases between. There are 10 residues in the CDR3. Germline lookup yields CDR1 DFQATT and CDR2 SNEGSKA (reference sequence). The rearrangement uses TRBV20-1 and TRBJ2-1, with D unclear. The sequencing sample was made of blood. This sequence originates from a man aged 25-45 years in good health. The CDR3, as DNA: TGCAGTGCTAATTTTAATGAGCAGTTCTTC. As protein: CSANFNEQFF.